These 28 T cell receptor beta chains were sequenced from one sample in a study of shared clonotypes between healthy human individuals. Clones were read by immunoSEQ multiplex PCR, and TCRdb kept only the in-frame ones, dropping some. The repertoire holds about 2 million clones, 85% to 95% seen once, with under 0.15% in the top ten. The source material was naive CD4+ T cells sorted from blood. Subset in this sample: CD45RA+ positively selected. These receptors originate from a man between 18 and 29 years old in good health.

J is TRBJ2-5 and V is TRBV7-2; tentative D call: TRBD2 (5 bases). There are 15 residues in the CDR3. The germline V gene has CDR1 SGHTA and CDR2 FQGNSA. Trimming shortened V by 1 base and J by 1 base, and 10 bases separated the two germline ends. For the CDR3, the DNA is TGTGCCAGCAGCTTAGTATTCAGCGGCCAAGAGACCCAGTACTTC. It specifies CASSLVFSGQETQYF.

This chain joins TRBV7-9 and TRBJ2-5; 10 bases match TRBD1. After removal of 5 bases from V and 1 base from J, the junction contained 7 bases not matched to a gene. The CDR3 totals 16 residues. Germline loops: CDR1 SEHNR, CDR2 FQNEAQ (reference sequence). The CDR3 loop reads CASSPTGGYTQETQYF. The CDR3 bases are TGTGCCAGCAGCCCGACAGGGGGCTACACCCAAGAGACCCAGTACTTC. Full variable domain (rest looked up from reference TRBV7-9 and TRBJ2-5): DTGVSQNPRHKITKRGQNVTFRCDPISEHNRLYWYRQTLGQGPEFLTYFQNEAQLEKSRLLSDRFSAERPKGSFSTLEIQRTEQGDSAMYLCASSPTGGYTQETQYFGPGTRLLVL.

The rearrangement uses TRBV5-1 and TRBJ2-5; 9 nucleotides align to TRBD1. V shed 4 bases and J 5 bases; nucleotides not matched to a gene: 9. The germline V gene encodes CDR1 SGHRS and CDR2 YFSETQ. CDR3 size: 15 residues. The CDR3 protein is CASSPGTGRTETQYF. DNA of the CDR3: TGCGCCAGCAGCCCTGGGACAGGGAGGACGGAGACCCAGTACTTC.

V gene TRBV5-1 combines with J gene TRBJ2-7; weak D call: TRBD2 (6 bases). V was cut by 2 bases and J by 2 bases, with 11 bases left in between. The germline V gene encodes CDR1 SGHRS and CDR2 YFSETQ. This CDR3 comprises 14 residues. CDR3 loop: CASSFGTFTYEQYF. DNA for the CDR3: TGCGCCAGCAGCTTCGGGACTTTTACCTACGAGCAGTACTTC. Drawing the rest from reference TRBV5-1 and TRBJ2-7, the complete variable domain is KAGVTQTPRYLIKTRGQQVTLSCSPISGHRSVSWYQQTPGQGLQFLFEYFSETQRNKGNFPGRFSGRQFSNSRSEMNVSTLELGDSALYLCASSFGTFTYEQYFGPGTRLTVT.

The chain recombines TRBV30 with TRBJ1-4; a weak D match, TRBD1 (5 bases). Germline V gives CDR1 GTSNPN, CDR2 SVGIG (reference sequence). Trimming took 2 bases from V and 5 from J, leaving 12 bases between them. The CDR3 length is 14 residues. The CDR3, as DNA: TGTGCCTGGAGTAGTACAGGACAAAATGAAAAACTGTTTTTT. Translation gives CAWSSTGQNEKLFF.

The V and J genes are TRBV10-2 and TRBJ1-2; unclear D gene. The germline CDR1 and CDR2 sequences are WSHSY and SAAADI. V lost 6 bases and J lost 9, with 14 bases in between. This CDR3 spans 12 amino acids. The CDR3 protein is CASRGQDGRYTF. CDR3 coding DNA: TGCGCCAGCAGAGGGCAAGACGGGCGCTACACCTTC.

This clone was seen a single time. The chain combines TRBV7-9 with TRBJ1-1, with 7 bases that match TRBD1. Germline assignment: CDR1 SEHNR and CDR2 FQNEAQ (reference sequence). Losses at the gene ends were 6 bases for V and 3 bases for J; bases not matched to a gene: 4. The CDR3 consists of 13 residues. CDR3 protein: CASRRGQHTEAFF. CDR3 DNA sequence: TGTGCCAGCAGACGGGGACAGCACACTGAAGCTTTCTTT.

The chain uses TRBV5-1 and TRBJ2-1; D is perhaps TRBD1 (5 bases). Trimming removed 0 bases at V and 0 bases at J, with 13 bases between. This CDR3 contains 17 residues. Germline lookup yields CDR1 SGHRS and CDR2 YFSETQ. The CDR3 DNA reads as TGCGCCAGCAGCTTGGCGTTGGGGCAGAGCTCCTACAATGAGCAGTTCTTC. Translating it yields CASSLALGQSSYNEQFF.

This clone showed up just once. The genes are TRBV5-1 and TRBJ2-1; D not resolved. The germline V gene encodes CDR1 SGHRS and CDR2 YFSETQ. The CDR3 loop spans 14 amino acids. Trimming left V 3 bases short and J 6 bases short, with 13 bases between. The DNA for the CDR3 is TGCGCCAGCAGCTCCCCCGAGGCCTCCAATGAGCAGTTCTTC. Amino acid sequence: CASSSPEASNEQFF.

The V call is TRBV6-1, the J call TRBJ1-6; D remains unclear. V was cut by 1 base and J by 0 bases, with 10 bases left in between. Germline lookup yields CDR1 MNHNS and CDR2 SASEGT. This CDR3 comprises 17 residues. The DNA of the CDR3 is TGTGCCAGCAGTGAAGGGGGTCGGGGCTCCTATAATTCACCCCTCCACTTT. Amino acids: CASSEGGRGSYNSPLHF.

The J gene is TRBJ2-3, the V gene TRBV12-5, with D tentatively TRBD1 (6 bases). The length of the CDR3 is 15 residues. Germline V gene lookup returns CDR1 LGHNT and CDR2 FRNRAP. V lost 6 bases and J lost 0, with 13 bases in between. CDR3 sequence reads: CASGYDRNSTDTQYF. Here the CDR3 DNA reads TGTGCTAGTGGGTATGACAGGAATAGCACAGATACGCAGTATTTT.

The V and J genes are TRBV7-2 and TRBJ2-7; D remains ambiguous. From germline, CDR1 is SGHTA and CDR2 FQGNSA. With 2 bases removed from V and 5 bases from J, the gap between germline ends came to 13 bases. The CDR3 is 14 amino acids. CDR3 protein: CASSLSWASDEQYF. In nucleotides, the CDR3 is TGTGCCAGCAGCTTAAGTTGGGCTTCGGACGAGCAGTACTTC.

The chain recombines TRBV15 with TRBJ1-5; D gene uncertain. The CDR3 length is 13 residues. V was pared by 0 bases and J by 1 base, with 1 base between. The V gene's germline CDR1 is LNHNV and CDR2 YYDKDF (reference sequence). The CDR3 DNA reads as TGTGCCACCAGCAGAGAAAGCAATCAGCCCCAGCATTTT. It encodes CATSRESNQPQHF.

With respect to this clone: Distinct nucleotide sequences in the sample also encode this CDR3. CDR3 sequence reads: CAISESGQSYEQYF. CDR3 bases: TGTGCCATCAGTGAGTCGGGACAGTCCTACGAGCAGTACTTC. V usage is TRBV10-3 and J usage is TRBJ2-7; 7 nucleotides line up with TRBD1. CDR1 and CDR2 from the germline V gene are ENHRY and SYGVKD. V shed 0 bases, J shed 1 base, and the junction held 0 bases outside the gene matches. This CDR3 has 14 amino acids.

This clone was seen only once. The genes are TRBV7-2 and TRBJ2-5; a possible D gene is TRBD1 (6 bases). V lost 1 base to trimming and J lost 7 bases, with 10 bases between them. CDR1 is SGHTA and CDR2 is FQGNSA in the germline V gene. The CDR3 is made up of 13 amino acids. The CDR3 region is CASSLEQGRTQYF. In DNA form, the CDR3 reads TGTGCCAGCAGCTTAGAACAGGGAAGGACCCAGTACTTC.

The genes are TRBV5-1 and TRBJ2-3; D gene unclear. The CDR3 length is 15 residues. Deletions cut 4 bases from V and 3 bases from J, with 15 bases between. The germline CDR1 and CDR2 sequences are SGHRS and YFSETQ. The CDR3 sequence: CASSPGAMGTDTQYF. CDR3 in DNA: TGCGCCAGCAGCCCAGGAGCCATGGGGACAGATACGCAGTATTTT.

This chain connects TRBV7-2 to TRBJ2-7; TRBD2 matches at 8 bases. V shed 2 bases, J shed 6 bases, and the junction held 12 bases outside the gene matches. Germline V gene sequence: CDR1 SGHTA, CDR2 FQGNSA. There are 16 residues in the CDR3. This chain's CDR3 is CASSLLLGLGLGEQYF. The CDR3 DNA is TGTGCCAGCAGCTTATTGCTGGGACTGGGACTAGGCGAGCAGTACTTC. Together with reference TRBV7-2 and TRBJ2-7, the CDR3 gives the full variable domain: GAGVSQSPSNKVTEKGKDVELRCDPISGHTALYWYRQSLGQGLEFLIYFQGNSAPDKSGLPSDRFSAERTGGSVSTLTIQRTQQEDSAVYLCASSLLLGLGLGEQYFGPGTRLTVT.

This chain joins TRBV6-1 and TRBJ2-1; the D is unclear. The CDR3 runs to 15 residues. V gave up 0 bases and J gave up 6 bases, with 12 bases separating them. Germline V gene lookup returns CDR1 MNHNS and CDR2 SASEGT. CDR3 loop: CASSEALMRPNEQFF. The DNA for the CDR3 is TGTGCCAGCAGTGAAGCGCTAATGCGTCCCAATGAGCAGTTCTTC.

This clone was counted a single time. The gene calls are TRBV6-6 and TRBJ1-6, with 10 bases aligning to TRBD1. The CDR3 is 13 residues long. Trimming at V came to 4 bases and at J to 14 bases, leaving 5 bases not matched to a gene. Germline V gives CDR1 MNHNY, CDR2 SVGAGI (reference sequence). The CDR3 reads CASSSDRGRALHF. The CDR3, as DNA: TGTGCCAGCAGTTCGGACAGGGGGAGGGCCCTCCACTTT.

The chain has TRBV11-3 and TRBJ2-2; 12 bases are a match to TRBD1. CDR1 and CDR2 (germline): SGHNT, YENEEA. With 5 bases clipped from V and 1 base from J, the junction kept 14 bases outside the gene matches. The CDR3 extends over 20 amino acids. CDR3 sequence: CASSGRFTGTGGENTGELFF. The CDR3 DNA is TGTGCCAGCAGCGGACGGTTTACCGGGACAGGGGGCGAGAACACCGGGGAGCTGTTTTTT. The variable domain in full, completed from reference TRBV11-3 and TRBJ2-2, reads EAGVVQSPRYKIIEKKQPVAFWCNPISGHNTLYWYLQNLGQGPELLIRYENEEAVDDSQLPKDRFSAERLKGVDSTLKIQPAELGDSAVYLCASSGRFTGTGGENTGELFFGEGSRLTVL.

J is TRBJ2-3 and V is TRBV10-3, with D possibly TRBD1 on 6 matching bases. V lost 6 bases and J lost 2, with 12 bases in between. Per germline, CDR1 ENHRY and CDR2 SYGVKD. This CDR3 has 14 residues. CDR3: CAISDTGPTDTQYF. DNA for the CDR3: TGTGCCATCAGCGACACAGGGCCCACAGATACGCAGTATTTT.

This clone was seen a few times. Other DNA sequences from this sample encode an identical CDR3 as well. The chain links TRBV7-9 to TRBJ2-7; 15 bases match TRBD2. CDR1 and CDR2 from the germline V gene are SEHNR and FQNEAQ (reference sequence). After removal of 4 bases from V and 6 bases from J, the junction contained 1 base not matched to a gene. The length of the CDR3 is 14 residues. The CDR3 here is CASSSGLAGGEQYF. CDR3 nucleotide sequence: TGTGCCAGCAGCTCGGGACTAGCGGGAGGCGAGCAGTACTTC.

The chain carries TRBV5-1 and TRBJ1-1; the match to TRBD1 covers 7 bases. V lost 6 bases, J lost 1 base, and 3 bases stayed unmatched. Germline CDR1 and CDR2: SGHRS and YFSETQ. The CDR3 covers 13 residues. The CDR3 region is CASTDRENTEAFF. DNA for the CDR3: TGCGCCAGCACAGACAGGGAGAACACTGAAGCTTTCTTT.

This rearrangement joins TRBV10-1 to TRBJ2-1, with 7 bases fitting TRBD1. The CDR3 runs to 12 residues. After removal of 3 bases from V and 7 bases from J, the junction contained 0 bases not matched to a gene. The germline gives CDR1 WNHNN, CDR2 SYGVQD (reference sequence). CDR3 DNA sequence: TGCGCCAGCAGTGAACAGGGGAATGAGCAGTTCTTC. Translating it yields CASSEQGNEQFF.

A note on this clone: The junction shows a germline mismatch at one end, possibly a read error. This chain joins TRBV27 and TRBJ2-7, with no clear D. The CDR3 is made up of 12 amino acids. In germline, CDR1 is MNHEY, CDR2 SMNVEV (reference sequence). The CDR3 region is CQCGMSDEEQYF. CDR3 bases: TGCCAGTGTGGTATGAGCGACGAAGAGCAGTACTTC.

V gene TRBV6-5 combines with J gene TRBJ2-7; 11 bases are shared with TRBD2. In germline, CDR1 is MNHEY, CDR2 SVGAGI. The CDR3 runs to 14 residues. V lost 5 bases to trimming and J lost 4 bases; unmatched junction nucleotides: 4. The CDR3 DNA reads TGTGCCAGCAGTCTAGCGGGGGGCGTTTACGAGCAGTACTTC. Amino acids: CASSLAGGVYEQYF.

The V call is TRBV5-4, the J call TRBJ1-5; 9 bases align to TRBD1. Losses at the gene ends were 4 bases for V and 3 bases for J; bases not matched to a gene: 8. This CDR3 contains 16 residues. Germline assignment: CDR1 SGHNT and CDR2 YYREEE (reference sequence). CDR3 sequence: CASSTTGGPSNQPQHF. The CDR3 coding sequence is TGTGCCAGCAGCACAACAGGGGGCCCGTCCAATCAGCCCCAGCATTTT.

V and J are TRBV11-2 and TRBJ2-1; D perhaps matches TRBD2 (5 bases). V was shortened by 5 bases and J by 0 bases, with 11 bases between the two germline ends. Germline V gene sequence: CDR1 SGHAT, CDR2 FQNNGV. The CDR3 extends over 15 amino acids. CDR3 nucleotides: TGTGCCAGCAGCCAGCGGACGAGCTCCTACAATGAGCAGTTCTTC. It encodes CASSQRTSSYNEQFF.